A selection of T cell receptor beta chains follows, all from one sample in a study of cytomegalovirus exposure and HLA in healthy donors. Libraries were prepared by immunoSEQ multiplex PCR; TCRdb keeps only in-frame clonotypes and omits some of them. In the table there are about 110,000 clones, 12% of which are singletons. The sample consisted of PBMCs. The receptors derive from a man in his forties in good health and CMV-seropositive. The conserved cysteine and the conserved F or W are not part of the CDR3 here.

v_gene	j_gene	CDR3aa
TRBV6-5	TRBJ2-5	ASSYQTGYYQETQY
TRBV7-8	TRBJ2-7	ASSLRRGSGEYEQY
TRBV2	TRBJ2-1	ASSSNSGRPYNEQF
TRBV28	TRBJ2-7	ASRDSGLYEQY
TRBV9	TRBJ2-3	ASSAPQGSSTDTQY
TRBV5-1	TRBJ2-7	ASSSITSSEQY
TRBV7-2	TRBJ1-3	ASSFNSAGNTIY
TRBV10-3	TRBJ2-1	AIQSVAGYNEQF
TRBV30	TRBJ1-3	AYNPTGHGNTIY
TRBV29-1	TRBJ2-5	SVDYYEETQY